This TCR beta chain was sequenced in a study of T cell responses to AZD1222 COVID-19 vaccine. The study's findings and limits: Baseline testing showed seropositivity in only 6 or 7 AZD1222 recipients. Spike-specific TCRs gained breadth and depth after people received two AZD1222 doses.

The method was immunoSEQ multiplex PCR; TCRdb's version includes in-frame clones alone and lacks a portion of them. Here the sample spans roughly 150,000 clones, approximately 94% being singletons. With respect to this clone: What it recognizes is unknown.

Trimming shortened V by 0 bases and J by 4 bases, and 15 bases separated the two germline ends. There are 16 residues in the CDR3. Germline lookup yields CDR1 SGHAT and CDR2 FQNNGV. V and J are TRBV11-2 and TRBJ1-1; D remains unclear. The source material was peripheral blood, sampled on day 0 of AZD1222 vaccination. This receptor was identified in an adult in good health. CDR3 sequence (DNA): TGTGCCAGCAGCTTAGATCTCGGCAGTAGGGTCACTGAAGCTTTCTTT. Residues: CASSLDLGSRVTEAFF.